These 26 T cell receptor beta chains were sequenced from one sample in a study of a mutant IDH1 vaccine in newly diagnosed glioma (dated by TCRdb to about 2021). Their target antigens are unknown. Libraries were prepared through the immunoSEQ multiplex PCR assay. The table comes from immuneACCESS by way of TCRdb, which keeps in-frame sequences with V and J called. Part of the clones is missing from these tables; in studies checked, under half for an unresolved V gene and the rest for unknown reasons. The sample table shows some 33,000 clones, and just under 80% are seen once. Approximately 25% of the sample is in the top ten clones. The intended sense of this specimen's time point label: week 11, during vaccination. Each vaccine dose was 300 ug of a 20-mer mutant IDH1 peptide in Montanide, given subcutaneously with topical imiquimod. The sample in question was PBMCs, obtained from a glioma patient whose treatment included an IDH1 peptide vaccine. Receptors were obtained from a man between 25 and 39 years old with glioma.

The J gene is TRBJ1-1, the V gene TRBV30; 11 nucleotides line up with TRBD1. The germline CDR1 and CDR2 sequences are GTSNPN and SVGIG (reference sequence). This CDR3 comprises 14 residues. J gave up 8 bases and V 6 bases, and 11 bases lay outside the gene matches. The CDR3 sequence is CACGQGAIEQEAFF. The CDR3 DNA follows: TGTGCCTGCGGACAGGGGGCCATAGAACAAGAAGCTTTCTTT.

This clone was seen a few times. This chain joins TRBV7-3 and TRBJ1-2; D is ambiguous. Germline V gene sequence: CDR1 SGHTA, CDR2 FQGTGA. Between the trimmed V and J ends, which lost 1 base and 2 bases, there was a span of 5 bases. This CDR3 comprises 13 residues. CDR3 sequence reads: CASSLIRNYGYTF. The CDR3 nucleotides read TGTGCCAGCAGCTTAATCAGGAACTATGGCTACACCTTC. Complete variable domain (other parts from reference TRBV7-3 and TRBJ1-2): GAGVSQTPSNKVTEKGKYVELRCDPISGHTALYWYRQSLGQGPEFLIYFQGTGAADDSGLPNDRFFAVRPEGSVSTLKIQRTERGDSAVYLCASSLIRNYGYTFGSGTRLTVV.

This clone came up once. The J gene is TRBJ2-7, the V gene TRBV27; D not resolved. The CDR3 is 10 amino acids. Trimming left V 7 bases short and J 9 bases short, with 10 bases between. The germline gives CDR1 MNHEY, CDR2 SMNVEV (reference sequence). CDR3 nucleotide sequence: TGTGCCAGCACCACAGCTAGGCAGTACTTC. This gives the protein CASTTARQYF.

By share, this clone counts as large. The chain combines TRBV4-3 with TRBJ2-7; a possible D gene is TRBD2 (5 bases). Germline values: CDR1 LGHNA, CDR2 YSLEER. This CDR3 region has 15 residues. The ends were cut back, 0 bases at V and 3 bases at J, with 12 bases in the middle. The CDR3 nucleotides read TGCGCCAGCAGCCAAGATGGTGGGGAGAACTACGAGCAGTACTTC. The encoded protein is CASSQDGGENYEQYF.

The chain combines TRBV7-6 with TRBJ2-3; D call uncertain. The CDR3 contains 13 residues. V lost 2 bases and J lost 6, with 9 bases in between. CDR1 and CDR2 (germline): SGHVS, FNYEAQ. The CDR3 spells CASSLSFRDTQYF. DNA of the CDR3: TGTGCCAGCAGCTTAAGCTTCCGGGATACGCAGTATTTT.

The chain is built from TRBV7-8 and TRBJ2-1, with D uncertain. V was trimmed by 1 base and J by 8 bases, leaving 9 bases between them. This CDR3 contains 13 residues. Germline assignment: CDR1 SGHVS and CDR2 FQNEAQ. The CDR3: CASSLGSVDEQFF. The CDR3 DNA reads TGTGCCAGCAGCTTAGGCTCAGTGGATGAGCAGTTCTTC.

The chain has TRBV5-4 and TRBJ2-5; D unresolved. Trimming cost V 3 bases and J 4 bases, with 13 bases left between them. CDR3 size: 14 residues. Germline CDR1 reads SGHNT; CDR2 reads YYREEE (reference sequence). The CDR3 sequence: CASSSVRLSETQYF. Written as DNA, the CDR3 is TGTGCCAGCAGCTCGGTCAGGTTATCAGAGACCCAGTACTTC.

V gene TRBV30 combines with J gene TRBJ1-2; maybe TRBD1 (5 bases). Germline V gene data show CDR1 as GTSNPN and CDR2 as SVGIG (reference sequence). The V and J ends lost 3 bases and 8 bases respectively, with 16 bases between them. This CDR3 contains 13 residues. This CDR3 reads CAWRRARRGGYTF. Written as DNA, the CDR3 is TGTGCCTGGAGGCGGGCCAGACGGGGCGGCTACACCTTC.

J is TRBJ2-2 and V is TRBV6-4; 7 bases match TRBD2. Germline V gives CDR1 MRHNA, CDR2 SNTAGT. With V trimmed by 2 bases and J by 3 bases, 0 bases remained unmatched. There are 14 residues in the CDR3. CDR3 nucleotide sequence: TGTGCCAGCAGTGACGGGGGGGACACCGGGGAGCTGTTTTTT. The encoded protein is CASSDGGDTGELFF.

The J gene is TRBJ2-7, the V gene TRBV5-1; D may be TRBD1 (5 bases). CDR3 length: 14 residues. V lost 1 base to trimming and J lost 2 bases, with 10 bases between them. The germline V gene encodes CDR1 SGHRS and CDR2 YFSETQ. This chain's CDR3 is CASSLRQMAYEQYF. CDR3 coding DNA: TGCGCCAGCAGCTTGCGACAGATGGCCTACGAGCAGTACTTC.

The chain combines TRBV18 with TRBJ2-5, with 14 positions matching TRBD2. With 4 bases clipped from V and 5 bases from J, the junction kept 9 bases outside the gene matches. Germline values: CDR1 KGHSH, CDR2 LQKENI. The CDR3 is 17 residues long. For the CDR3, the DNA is TGTGCCAGCTCACGAGGGACTAGCGGGAGCGGGACGGAGACCCAGTACTTC. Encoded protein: CASSRGTSGSGTETQYF.

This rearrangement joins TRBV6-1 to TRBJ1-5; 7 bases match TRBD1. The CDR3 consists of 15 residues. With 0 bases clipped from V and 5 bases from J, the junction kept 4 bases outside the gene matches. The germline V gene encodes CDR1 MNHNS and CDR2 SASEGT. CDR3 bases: TGTGCCAGCAGTGAAGCCGGGACAGATGATCAGCCCCAGCATTTT. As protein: CASSEAGTDDQPQHF.

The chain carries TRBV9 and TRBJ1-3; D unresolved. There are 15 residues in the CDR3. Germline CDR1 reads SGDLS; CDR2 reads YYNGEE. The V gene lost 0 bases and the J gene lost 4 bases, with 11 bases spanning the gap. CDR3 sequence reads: CASSVGSLGGNTIYF. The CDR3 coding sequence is TGTGCCAGCAGCGTAGGAAGTTTGGGGGGAAACACCATATATTTT.

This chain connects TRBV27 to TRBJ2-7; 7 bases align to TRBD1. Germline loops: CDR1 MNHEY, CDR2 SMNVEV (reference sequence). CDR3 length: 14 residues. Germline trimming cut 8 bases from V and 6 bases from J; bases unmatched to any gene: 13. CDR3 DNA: TGTGCCAGCGGACGACAGGGCCTTGTGGGCGAGCAGTACTTC. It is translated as CASGRQGLVGEQYF.

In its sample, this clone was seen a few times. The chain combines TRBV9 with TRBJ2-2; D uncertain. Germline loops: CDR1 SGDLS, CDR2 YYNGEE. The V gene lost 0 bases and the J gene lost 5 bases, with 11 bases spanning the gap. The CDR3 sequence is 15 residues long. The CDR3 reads CASSVDVGQTGELFF. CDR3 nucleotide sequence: TGTGCCAGCAGCGTAGACGTTGGGCAGACCGGGGAGCTGTTTTTT.

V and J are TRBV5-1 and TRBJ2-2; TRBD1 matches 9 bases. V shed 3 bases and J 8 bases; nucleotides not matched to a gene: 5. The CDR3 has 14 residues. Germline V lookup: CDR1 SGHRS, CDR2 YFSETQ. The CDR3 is CASSSGQGLGELFF. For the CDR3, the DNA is TGCGCCAGCAGCTCGGGACAGGGATTAGGGGAGCTGTTTTTT.

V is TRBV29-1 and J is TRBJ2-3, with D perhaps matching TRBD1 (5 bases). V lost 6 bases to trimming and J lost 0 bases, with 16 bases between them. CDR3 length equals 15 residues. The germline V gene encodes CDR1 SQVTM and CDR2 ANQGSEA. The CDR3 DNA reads TGCAGCGTGGGTCCTGACAGATCTAGCACAGATACGCAGTATTTT. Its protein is CSVGPDRSSTDTQYF.

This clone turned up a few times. CDR3 amino acids: CASSPDRNTGELFF. The CDR3 bases are TGTGCCAGCTCACCGGACAGAAACACCGGGGAGCTGTTTTTT. The chain recombines TRBV18 with TRBJ2-2; possibly TRBD1 for D (6 bases). V was pared by 3 bases and J by 2 bases, with 7 bases between. This CDR3 is 14 amino acids long. The germline V gene has CDR1 KGHSH and CDR2 LQKENI.

CDR3 coding DNA: TGTGCCAGCAGCTTGGGCCCGACAGATACTAATGAAAAACTGTTTTTT. This sequence encodes CASSLGPTDTNEKLFF. The chain carries TRBV5-4 and TRBJ1-4, with a tentative D call TRBD1 (5 bases). CDR1 and CDR2 (germline): SGHNT, YYREEE (reference sequence). The V end lost 0 bases, the J end lost 2 bases, and 11 bases lay between the germline ends. This CDR3 spans 16 amino acids.

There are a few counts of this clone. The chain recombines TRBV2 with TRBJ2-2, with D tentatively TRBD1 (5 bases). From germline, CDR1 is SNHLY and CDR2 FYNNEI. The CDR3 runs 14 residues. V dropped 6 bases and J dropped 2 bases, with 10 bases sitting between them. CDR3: CASRPTVNTGELFF. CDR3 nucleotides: TGTGCCAGCAGGCCGACAGTTAACACCGGGGAGCTGTTTTTT.

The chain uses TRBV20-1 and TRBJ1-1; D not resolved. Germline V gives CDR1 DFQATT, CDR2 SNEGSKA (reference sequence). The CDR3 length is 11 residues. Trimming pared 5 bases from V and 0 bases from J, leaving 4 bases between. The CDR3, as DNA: TGCAGTGCTCCCCTGAACACTGAAGCTTTCTTT. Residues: CSAPLNTEAFF.

The CDR3 loop is CAWSVGGWTSGNTIYF. CDR3 sequence (DNA): TGTGCCTGGAGTGTCGGTGGGTGGACCTCTGGAAACACCATATATTTT. The genes are TRBV30 and TRBJ1-3; no reliable D call. V lost 0 bases, J lost 0 bases, and 12 bases lay in between. CDR1 is GTSNPN and CDR2 is SVGIG in the germline V gene (reference sequence). The CDR3 has 16 amino acids.

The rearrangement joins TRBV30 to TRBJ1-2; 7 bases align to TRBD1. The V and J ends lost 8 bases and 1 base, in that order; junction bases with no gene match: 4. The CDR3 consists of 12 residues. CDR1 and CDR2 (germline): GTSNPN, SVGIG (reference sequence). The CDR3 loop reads CAGTVINYGYTF. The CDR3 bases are TGTGCCGGGACAGTTATTAACTATGGCTACACCTTC.

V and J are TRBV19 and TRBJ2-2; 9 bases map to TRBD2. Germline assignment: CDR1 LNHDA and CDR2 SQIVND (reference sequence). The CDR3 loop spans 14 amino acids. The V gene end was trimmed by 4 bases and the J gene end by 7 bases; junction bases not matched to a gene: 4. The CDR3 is CASSTGLAVGELFF. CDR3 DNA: TGTGCCAGTAGTACGGGACTAGCAGTCGGGGAGCTGTTTTTT.

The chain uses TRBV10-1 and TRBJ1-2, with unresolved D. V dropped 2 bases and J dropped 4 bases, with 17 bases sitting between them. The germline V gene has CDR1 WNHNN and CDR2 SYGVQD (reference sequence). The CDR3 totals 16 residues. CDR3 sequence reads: CASSERWSLGLYGYTF. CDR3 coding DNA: TGCGCCAGCAGTGAGAGATGGAGTCTGGGCCTCTATGGCTACACCTTC.

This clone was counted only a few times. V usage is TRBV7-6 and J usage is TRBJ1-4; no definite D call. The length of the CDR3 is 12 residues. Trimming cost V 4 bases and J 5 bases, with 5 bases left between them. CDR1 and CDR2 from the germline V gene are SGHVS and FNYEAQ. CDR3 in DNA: TGTGCCAGCAGCTCGCCGAATGAAAAACTGTTTTTT. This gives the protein CASSSPNEKLFF.